These T cell receptor beta chains were read from a single sample in a study of blood T cell repertoires in COVID-19. Method: immunoSEQ multiplex PCR; TCRdb's copy keeps in-frame clones and lacks some. The repertoire holds roughly 200,000 clones, with around nine tenths as singletons. Sample: peripheral blood. These receptors were obtained from a man aged 60-69 years who had recovered from COVID-19. CDR3s include the opening cysteine and the closing phenylalanine or tryptophan. D genes are given only for firm matches. Where a row states a size, it is once, few, many or the class of an expanded clone; other rows omit it.

CDR3aa: CASSQAGGSDYNEQFF
CDR3nt: TGTGCCAGCAGCCAAGCAGGAGGATCTGACTACAATGAGCAGTTCTTC
j_gene: TRBJ2-1
d_gene: .
abundance: .
v_gene: TRBV3-1/TRBV3-2

CDR3aa: CASRGTGSNQPQHF
CDR3nt: TGTGCCAGCAGAGGGACAGGAAGCAATCAGCCCCAGCATTTT
j_gene: TRBJ1-5
d_gene: TRBD1
abundance: .
v_gene: TRBV28

CDR3aa: CASTAQGNDEQYF
CDR3nt: TGTGCCAGCACCGCCCAGGGGAATGACGAGCAGTACTTC
j_gene: TRBJ2-7
d_gene: .
abundance: .
v_gene: TRBV27

CDR3aa: CASIAGRGGANVLTF
CDR3nt: TGTGCCAGCATTGCAGGGCGTGGTGGGGCCAACGTCCTGACTTTC
j_gene: TRBJ2-6
d_gene: .
abundance: .
v_gene: TRBV11-2

CDR3aa: CATSMQGKNIQYF
CDR3nt: TGTGCCACCAGTATGCAGGGAAAAAACATTCAGTACTTC
j_gene: TRBJ2-4
d_gene: .
abundance: .
v_gene: TRBV24-1

CDR3aa: CSAPEGNTIYF
CDR3nt: TGCAGTGCCCCCGAGGGAAACACCATATATTTT
j_gene: TRBJ1-3
d_gene: .
abundance: once
v_gene: TRBV20-1

CDR3aa: CATSTGLAGKVIIQYF
CDR3nt: TGTGCCACCAGCACGGGTCTAGCGGGGAAAGTGATCATTCAGTACTTC
j_gene: TRBJ2-4
d_gene: TRBD2
abundance: once
v_gene: TRBV15

CDR3aa: CASSPAGGFGTEAFF
CDR3nt: TGTGCCAGCAGCCCGGCGGGAGGGTTCGGGACTGAAGCTTTCTTT
j_gene: TRBJ1-1
d_gene: .
abundance: .
v_gene: TRBV7-8

CDR3aa: CASNSGSASGELFF
CDR3nt: TGCGCCAGCAATAGCGGGAGTGCATCCGGGGAGCTGTTTTTT
j_gene: TRBJ2-2
d_gene: TRBD2
abundance: .
v_gene: TRBV10-1

CDR3aa: CSVEAPQGDEAFF
CDR3nt: TGCAGCGTTGAAGCCCCCCAGGGCGATGAAGCTTTCTTT
j_gene: TRBJ1-1
d_gene: .
abundance: .
v_gene: TRBV29-1

CDR3aa: CASSQSWQGWNYGYTF
CDR3nt: TGCGCCAGCAGTCAATCATGGCAGGGATGGAACTATGGCTACACCTTC
j_gene: TRBJ1-2
d_gene: .
abundance: .
v_gene: TRBV23-1

CDR3aa: CAWAVRGAAVETQYF
CDR3nt: TGTGCCTGGGCCGTGCGGGGAGCTGCCGTGGAGACCCAGTACTTC
j_gene: TRBJ2-5
d_gene: .
abundance: .
v_gene: TRBV30

CDR3aa: CANPCVLGTGELFF
CDR3nt: TGTGCCAACCCCTGCGTGCTTGGCACCGGGGAGCTGTTTTTT
j_gene: TRBJ2-2
d_gene: .
abundance: .
v_gene: TRBV28

CDR3aa: CASSKIGVTDTQYF
CDR3nt: TGTGCCAGCTCAAAGATAGGGGTCACAGATACGCAGTATTTT
j_gene: TRBJ2-3
d_gene: .
abundance: .
v_gene: TRBV18

CDR3aa: CASSEVRGQETQYF
CDR3nt: TGTGCCAGCAGTGAAGTGAGGGGGCAAGAGACCCAGTACTTC
j_gene: TRBJ2-5
d_gene: .
abundance: .
v_gene: TRBV2

CDR3aa: CASSLSTGAGNTIYF
CDR3nt: TGTGCCAGCAGCTTGTCGACAGGGGCCGGAAACACCATATATTTT
j_gene: TRBJ1-3
d_gene: TRBD1
abundance: .
v_gene: TRBV5-4

CDR3aa: CASNLLGQNSNQPQHF
CDR3nt: TGTGCCAGCAACTTACTTGGACAGAATAGCAATCAGCCCCAGCATTTT
j_gene: TRBJ1-5
d_gene: .
abundance: many
v_gene: TRBV7-2

CDR3aa: CAWDRGEKLFF
CDR3nt: TGTGCCTGGGACCGGGGTGAAAAACTGTTTTTT
j_gene: TRBJ1-4
d_gene: .
abundance: once
v_gene: TRBV30

CDR3aa: CASSLGGFNQPQHF
CDR3nt: TGTGCCAGCAGCTTAGGAGGGTTCAATCAGCCCCAGCATTTT
j_gene: TRBJ1-5
d_gene: .
abundance: once
v_gene: TRBV7-2

CDR3aa: CASSGGPSTYEQYF
CDR3nt: TGTGCCAGCAGCGGCGGCCCGAGCACCTACGAGCAGTACTTC
j_gene: TRBJ2-7
d_gene: .
abundance: .
v_gene: TRBV5-6

CDR3aa: CASSRIQGFSYEQYF
CDR3nt: TGTGCCAGCAGCCGCATTCAGGGCTTCAGCTACGAGCAGTACTTC
j_gene: TRBJ2-7
d_gene: .
abundance: .
v_gene: TRBV6-5

CDR3aa: CATSVGGPNGYTF
CDR3nt: TGTGCCACCAGTGTCGGCGGTCCTAATGGCTACACCTTC
j_gene: TRBJ1-2
d_gene: .
abundance: .
v_gene: TRBV24-1

CDR3aa: CASSESMAGGSEQYF
CDR3nt: TGCGCCAGCAGTGAGTCGATGGCGGGAGGGAGTGAGCAGTACTTC
j_gene: TRBJ2-7
d_gene: TRBD2
abundance: .
v_gene: TRBV10-1

CDR3aa: CASSANSLSSPYEQYF
CDR3nt: TGCGCCAGCAGTGCCAACTCCCTTAGCTCCCCGTACGAGCAGTACTTC
j_gene: TRBJ2-7
d_gene: .
abundance: few
v_gene: TRBV10-1

CDR3aa: CASSLGQVDDEQFF
CDR3nt: TGCGCCAGCAGCTTGGGACAGGTTGACGATGAGCAGTTCTTC
j_gene: TRBJ2-1
d_gene: .
abundance: .
v_gene: TRBV5-1

CDR3aa: CASSIIRSTSGRSYEQYF
CDR3nt: TGTGCCAGTAGTATAATCAGGTCGACTAGCGGGAGATCCTACGAGCAGTACTTC
j_gene: TRBJ2-7
d_gene: TRBD2
abundance: .
v_gene: TRBV19

CDR3aa: CASSITGGAKNIQYF
CDR3nt: TGTGCCAGTAGTATTACAGGGGGTGCCAAAAACATTCAGTACTTC
j_gene: TRBJ2-4
d_gene: TRBD1
abundance: .
v_gene: TRBV19

CDR3aa: CASIPSGTHQETQYF
CDR3nt: TGTGCCAGTATCCCGAGCGGGACCCACCAAGAGACCCAGTACTTC
j_gene: TRBJ2-5
d_gene: TRBD2
abundance: once
v_gene: TRBV19

CDR3aa: CASSVPPGGSNQPQHF
CDR3nt: TGTGCCAGCAGTGTCCCTCCGGGGGGCTCCAATCAGCCCCAGCATTTT
j_gene: TRBJ1-5
d_gene: .
abundance: .
v_gene: TRBV6-1

CDR3aa: CSVGGGSSYNEQFF
CDR3nt: TGCAGCGTTGGGGGGGGAAGCTCCTACAATGAGCAGTTCTTC
j_gene: TRBJ2-1
d_gene: TRBD2
abundance: .
v_gene: TRBV29-1

CDR3aa: CASRPDRGNTEAFF
CDR3nt: TGTGCCAGTAGACCCGACAGGGGTAACACTGAAGCTTTCTTT
j_gene: TRBJ1-1
d_gene: TRBD1
abundance: .
v_gene: TRBV19